These 16 T cell receptor beta chains were all obtained from the same sample, sequenced in a study of post-analysis software for immune sequencing data. Findings and caveats of the study: About 5 TRBV segments, including TRBV5-6, TRBV5-1 and TRBV20-1, were more frequent in patients than controls.

Libraries were made from TCR beta cDNA, and they carried unique molecular identifiers. TCRdb reprocessed the PCR reads via MiXCR and lists one record per CDR3 protein. There are around 260,000 distinct CDR3 sequences in the sample; approximately 34% occur only once, and under 5% lies in the top ten. Their recognized antigens are unknown. Specimen: blood. These receptors all come from a girl aged 10 to 17 with multiple sclerosis.

The chain couples TRBV18 to TRBJ2-2, with D possibly matching TRBD1 (6 bases). Per germline, CDR1 KGHSH and CDR2 LQKENI. Trimming took 3 bases from V and 0 from J, leaving 17 bases between them. CDR3 length: 18 residues. The CDR3 DNA sequence: TGTGCCAGCTCACCCCTAAACGCCCAGGGGACGAACACCGGGGAGCTGTTTTTT. This codes for CASSPLNAQGTNTGELFF.

This clonotype has at least ten counts. The CDR3 DNA is TGCAGTGCTAGGCCGGTGGGGTGGACAGGGGGCCCCTACGAGCAGTACTTC. Its translation is CSARPVGWTGGPYEQYF. J is TRBJ2-7 and V is TRBV20-1, with TRBD1 matching 11 bases. The V segment lost 3 bases and the J segment 2 bases; nucleotides outside the gene matches: 12. CDR1 DFQATT and CDR2 SNEGSKA come from the germline V gene (reference sequence). The CDR3 is 17 residues long.

The V gene is TRBV20-1, the J gene TRBJ2-7; a possible D gene is TRBD1 (6 bases). The CDR3 extends over 14 amino acids. Trimming removed 6 bases at V and 2 bases at J, with 17 bases between. CDR1 and CDR2 (germline): DFQATT, SNEGSKA (reference sequence). In DNA, the CDR3 is TGCAGTGCCCCGGACAGCGCCTTAGCCTACGAGCAGTACTTC. It specifies CSAPDSALAYEQYF.

CDR3 nucleotide sequence: TGCAGTGCTATTAGCGGGAGGTCCTCCTACAATGAGCAGTTCTTC. Translating it yields CSAISGRSSYNEQFF. V is TRBV20-1 and J is TRBJ2-1; 10 nucleotides match TRBD2. V shed 4 bases and J 0 bases; nucleotides not matched to a gene: 3. Germline lookup yields CDR1 DFQATT and CDR2 SNEGSKA (reference sequence). This CDR3 is built from 15 residues.

This clonotype was recorded only once. This may stem from a read error, because a much larger clone lies one nucleotide away. The rearrangement links TRBV20-1 to TRBJ2-3; TRBD2 might be the D (5 bases). Germline lookup yields CDR1 DFQATT and CDR2 SNEGSKA (reference sequence). The V gene lost 3 bases and the J gene lost 4 bases, with 14 bases spanning the gap. This CDR3 comprises 14 residues. The DNA of the CDR3 is TGCAGTGCTAGGATCCGGAAGAGGGCAGATACGCAGTATTTT. This encodes CSARIRKRADTQYF.

This clonotype was counted a single time. Just one base apart from a much larger clone, this may be a read error. J is TRBJ1-5 and V is TRBV13; TRBD1 might be the D (5 bases). The CDR3 consists of 17 residues. The germline V gene has CDR1 PRHDT and CDR2 FYEKMQ (reference sequence). CDR3 amino acids: CVSSLGSQGLGNQPQHF. The CDR3 DNA is TGTGTCAGCAGTTTGGGGTCTCAGGGCCTCGGCAATCAGCCCCAGCATTTT. The full variable domain, in which reference TRBV13 and TRBJ1-5 provide the parts outside the CDR3, is AAGVIQSPRHLIKEKRETATLKCYPIPRHDTVYWYQQGPGQDPQFLISFYEKMQSDKGSIPDRFSAQQFSDYHSELNMSSLELGDSALYFCVSSLGSQGLGNQPQHFGDGTRLSIL.

The table lists this clonotype with many counts. V usage is TRBV25-1 and J usage is TRBJ2-1; D is possibly TRBD2 (7 bases). In germline, CDR1 is MGHDK, CDR2 SYGVNS. Deletions cut 3 bases from V and 0 bases from J, with 18 bases between. This CDR3 has 18 residues. The CDR3 here is CASSEGGREGYSYNEQFF. CDR3 nucleotide sequence: TGTGCCAGCAGTGAGGGGGGGCGAGAGGGGTACTCCTACAATGAGCAGTTCTTC.

This clonotype was counted many times. The rearrangement links TRBV4-2 to TRBJ1-2, with unresolved D. This CDR3 has 15 residues. Germline V gene lookup returns CDR1 LGHNA and CDR2 YNFKEQ. V lost 5 bases and J lost 2, with 15 bases in between. Written as DNA, the CDR3 is TGTGCCAGCAGCTCTAGCGTTGGGCAGAACTATGGCTACACCTTC. Translation gives CASSSSVGQNYGYTF.

To note about this clonotype: It may be a read error: a sequence one base away is much more abundant. The chain recombines TRBV20-1 with TRBJ2-7; possibly TRBD1 or TRBD2 for D (5 bases each). The germline V gene has CDR1 DFQATT and CDR2 SNEGSKA (reference sequence). The CDR3 consists of 11 residues. V lost 4 bases, J lost 6 bases, and 10 bases lay in between. CDR3 residues: CSAIGTSEQYF. Written as DNA, the CDR3 is TGCAGTGCTATCGGGACGTCCGAGCAGTACTTC.

The rearrangement uses TRBV20-1 and TRBJ2-1, with 12 bases aligning to TRBD2. Losses at the gene ends were 6 bases for V and 7 bases for J; bases not matched to a gene: 16. The germline CDR1 and CDR2 sequences are DFQATT and SNEGSKA (reference sequence). This CDR3 spans 17 amino acids. CDR3 bases: TGCAGTGCCGAAGGGGAGGCTAGCGGGGGGGGTGTTAATGAGCAGTTCTTC. It is translated as CSAEGEASGGGVNEQFF.

A remark on this clonotype: A much more abundant neighbour one base away suggests this may be a read error. V gene TRBV6-2 or TRBV6-3 combines with J gene TRBJ1-5; D not certain. This CDR3 is built from 13 residues. CDR1 and CDR2 from the germline V gene are MNHEY and SVGEGT. The CDR3 sequence: CAGSYRRHQPQHF. In DNA form, the CDR3 reads TGTGCCGGCAGTTACCGCCGTCATCAGCCCCAGCATTTT.

As regards this clonotype: A read error may explain this, as a much larger clone is one base away. The genes are TRBV20-1 and TRBJ2-1, with D possibly matching TRBD2 (5 bases). Germline V gene lookup returns CDR1 DFQATT and CDR2 SNEGSKA (reference sequence). The CDR3 is 13 residues long. This chain's CDR3 is CGARTPSYNEQFF. The DNA of the CDR3 is TGCGGTGCTCGGACTCCGTCCTACAATGAGCAGTTCTTC.

This clonotype was detected once. V is TRBV12-3 or TRBV12-4 and J is TRBJ2-4; D gene unclear. The last part of the DNA fits TRBJ2-5 better; the J call may be wrong. The CDR3 contains 12 residues. The CDR3 nucleotides are TGTGCCAGCAGCTTAAGGGAAGAGACCCAGTACTTC. This translates into CASSLREETQYF.

The chain joins TRBV5-1 to TRBJ2-4; possible D gene TRBD2, 5 bases. The J call is uncertain, as TRBJ2-7 better fits the DNA end. This CDR3 has 13 amino acids. CDR1 and CDR2 (germline): SGHRS, YFSETQ. The CDR3, as DNA: TGCGCCAGCAGCCTCCGGGACTCCTACGAGCAGTACTTC. Translated: CASSLRDSYEQYF.

The CDR3 region has the DNA TGCAGCGTATCCCGAACGGGGGACAATGAGCAGTTCTTC. It specifies CSVSRTGDNEQFF. This chain joins TRBV29-1 and TRBJ2-1; maybe TRBD2 (6 bases). Per the germline V gene, CDR1 is SQVTM and CDR2 is ANQGSEA. Trimming pared 6 bases from V and 5 bases from J, leaving 14 bases between. The CDR3 contains 13 residues.

The V and J genes are TRBV6-5 and TRBJ2-1; D remains ambiguous. Between the trimmed V and J ends, which lost 4 bases and 5 bases, there was a span of 15 bases. In germline, CDR1 is MNHEY, CDR2 SVGAGI. The CDR3 has 15 residues. The CDR3 DNA sequence: TGTGCCAGCAGTTTATTCACCTCTCCCCACAATGAGCAGTTCTTC. Translating it yields CASSLFTSPHNEQFF.